The next 32 T cell receptor beta chains were all read from a single sample in a study of lymphopenia after photon versus proton radiotherapy. Data came from immunoSEQ multiplex PCR; TCRdb stores just in-frame clones and leaves some out. The data contain about 22,000 clones, 80% to 90% of them singletons. The specimen comprised peripheral blood, sampled from a patient treated with proton-based radiotherapy. All receptors come from a man of 80 years or more with esophageal cancer.

This chain joins TRBV29-1 and TRBJ2-1; the match to TRBD2 covers 13 bases. Per the germline V gene, CDR1 is SQVTM and CDR2 is ANQGSEA. This CDR3 contains 17 residues. J gave up 7 bases and V 2 bases, and 11 bases lay outside the gene matches. The CDR3 DNA follows: TGCAGCGTTGAACCCTCCGGACTAGCGGGAGTAATGAATGAGCAGTTCTTC. This sequence encodes CSVEPSGLAGVMNEQFF.

The chain carries TRBV19 and TRBJ2-7; TRBD2 aligns across 9 bases. The CDR3 loop spans 14 amino acids. The J segment lost 7 bases and the V segment lost 6 bases, leaving 10 bases of the junction unmatched. CDR1 LNHDA and CDR2 SQIVND come from the germline V gene (reference sequence). The CDR3, as DNA: TGTGCCAGTAGCCTGGGACTAGCACGACGGGAGCAGTACTTC. This sequence encodes CASSLGLARREQYF.

This chain joins TRBV5-8 and TRBJ2-7, with unresolved D. The ends were cut back, 2 bases at V and 4 bases at J, with 13 bases in the middle. The CDR3 length is 14 residues. The germline V gene has CDR1 SGHTS and CDR2 YDEGEE. CDR3 protein: CASSFEALYYEQYF. CDR3 DNA sequence: TGTGCCAGCAGCTTTGAGGCACTCTATTACGAGCAGTACTTC. The full variable domain, with the rest looked up from reference TRBV5-8 and TRBJ2-7, is EAGVTQSPTHLIKTRGQQATLRCSPISGHTSVYWYQQALGLGLQFLLWYDEGEERNRGNFPPRFSGRQFPNYSSELNVNALELEDSALYLCASSFEALYYEQYFGPGTRLTVT.

This chain uses TRBV11-3 with TRBJ2-2; 10 nucleotides align to TRBD2. V was pared by 3 bases and J by 4 bases, with 2 bases of the junction left unmatched. The CDR3 is 15 amino acids. Germline V gives CDR1 SGHNT, CDR2 YENEEA. CDR3 sequence: CASSFGTSVTGELFF. Written as DNA, the CDR3 is TGTGCCAGCAGCTTCGGGACTAGCGTCACCGGGGAGCTGTTTTTT.

The J gene is TRBJ1-3, the V gene TRBV14; 7 bases fit TRBD1. The CDR3 consists of 14 residues. J was trimmed by 7 bases and V by 4 bases; bases with no gene match: 7. CDR1 and CDR2 from the germline V gene are SGHDN and FVKESK. The chain's CDR3 is CASSLRDSRNTIYF. The CDR3 nucleotides read TGTGCCAGCAGCCTACGGGACAGCCGGAACACCATATATTTT.

This clone was seen only once. This chain uses TRBV30 with TRBJ2-7, with D perhaps assigned TRBD1 or TRBD2 (5 bases each). The V end lost 7 bases, the J end lost 7 bases, and 17 bases lay between the germline ends. The CDR3 spans 12 residues. Germline lookup yields CDR1 GTSNPN and CDR2 SVGIG (reference sequence). The CDR3 sequence is CAFRSGAGEQYF. The CDR3 DNA is TGTGCCTTTAGATCCGGGGCAGGGGAGCAGTACTTC.

The V gene is TRBV9, the J gene TRBJ2-3, with D perhaps being TRBD1 or TRBD2 (5 bases each). Germline V gene data show CDR1 as SGDLS and CDR2 as YYNGEE. The CDR3 spans 15 residues. V was pared by 5 bases and J by 4 bases, with 17 bases between. In nucleotides, the CDR3 is TGTGCCAGCAGTGTTTTCCGGGAAGGGGCAGATACGCAGTATTTT. Amino acid sequence: CASSVFREGADTQYF. The whole variable domain, remainder taken from reference TRBV9 and TRBJ2-3, is DSGVTQTPKHLITATGQRVTLRCSPRSGDLSVYWYQQSLDQGLQFLIQYYNGEERAKGNILERFSAQQFPDLHSELNLSSLELGDSALYFCASSVFREGADTQYFGPGTRLTVL.

This clone is medium-sized by share. The genes are TRBV7-9 and TRBJ1-2; weak D call: TRBD1 (6 bases). The germline V gene has CDR1 SEHNR and CDR2 FQNEAQ (reference sequence). The V gene lost 4 bases and the J gene lost 4 bases, with 7 bases spanning the gap. The CDR3 spans 12 residues. CDR3 sequence reads: CASSSDSYGYTF. The CDR3 DNA follows: TGTGCCAGCAGCTCGGACAGCTATGGCTACACCTTC. Complete variable domain (other parts from reference TRBV7-9 and TRBJ1-2): DTGVSQNPRHKITKRGQNVTFRCDPISEHNRLYWYRQTLGQGPEFLTYFQNEAQLEKSRLLSDRFSAERPKGSFSTLEIQRTEQGDSAMYLCASSSDSYGYTFGSGTRLTVV.

The gene calls are TRBV21-1 and TRBJ1-2. TRBV21-1 is given as a pseudogene. The CDR3 sequence is 17 residues long. The chain's CDR3 is CASSKGRRSDPVSGYTF. As DNA, the CDR3 is TGTGCCAGCAGCAAAGGGCGCAGAAGCGACCCTGTAAGTGGCTACACCTTC.

V gene TRBV4-2 combines with J gene TRBJ2-3; no definite D call. Trimming pared 0 bases from V and 0 bases from J, leaving 13 bases between. Germline CDR1 is LGHNA and CDR2 is YNFKEQ. CDR3 length: 17 amino acids. The CDR3: CASSQDGSGVSTDTQYF. CDR3 nucleotides: TGTGCCAGCAGCCAAGATGGATCCGGCGTTAGCACAGATACGCAGTATTTT.

This clone was seen only a few times. This rearrangement joins TRBV2 to TRBJ1-1; TRBD1 matches at 8 bases. The trim removed 3 bases at V and 4 bases at J, leaving 13 bases unmatched. Germline lookup yields CDR1 SNHLY and CDR2 FYNNEI. The CDR3 runs to 17 residues. CDR3 sequence reads: CASSEALGQGHTTEAFF. CDR3 coding DNA: TGTGCCAGCAGTGAGGCCTTAGGACAGGGCCATACCACTGAAGCTTTCTTT.

This clone was counted between two and nine times. The V call is TRBV18, the J call TRBJ1-6; no clear D. V was pared by 5 bases and J by 5 bases, with 10 bases between. Per germline, CDR1 KGHSH and CDR2 LQKENI. This CDR3 has 14 amino acids. This CDR3 is CASSTGVDNSPLHF. CDR3 in DNA: TGTGCCAGCTCAACCGGCGTCGATAATTCACCCCTCCACTTT.

This clone was seen a single time. The V gene is TRBV30, the J gene TRBJ2-3; no clear D gene. This CDR3 is 12 amino acids long. Germline V gives CDR1 GTSNPN, CDR2 SVGIG (reference sequence). V was clipped by 1 base and J by 11 bases, with 13 bases between them. CDR3 region: CAWSGTRVEQYF. In DNA, the CDR3 is TGTGCCTGGAGTGGGACCCGGGTCGAGCAGTATTTT.

This clone has only one observation. The V and J genes are TRBV10-1 and TRBJ1-3; D is unclear. This CDR3 comprises 12 residues. Trimming shortened V by 10 bases and J by 0 bases, and 7 bases separated the two germline ends. The V gene's germline CDR1 is WNHNN and CDR2 SYGVQD (reference sequence). The DNA of the CDR3 is TGCGCCACCTACATCTCTGGAAACACCATATATTTT. This sequence encodes CATYISGNTIYF.

The CDR3 DNA reads TGTGCCAGCAGTGGACAGGGCGGACAGCCCCAGCATTTT. Its protein product is CASSGQGGQPQHF. This sequence joins TRBV6-1 and TRBJ1-5; 7 positions agree with TRBD1. Germline V gene sequence: CDR1 MNHNS, CDR2 SASEGT. The CDR3 has 13 amino acids. V shed 4 bases, J shed 7 bases, and the junction held 4 bases outside the gene matches.

CDR3 bases: TGTGCCAGCAGCCCGGGACTAGCGGCCTCCTACGAGCAGTACTTC. Amino acid sequence: CASSPGLAASYEQYF. This chain uses TRBV7-2 with TRBJ2-7; 11 nucleotides match TRBD2. This CDR3 spans 15 amino acids. Trimming took 5 bases from V and 0 from J; bases not matched to a gene: 3. Per germline, CDR1 SGHTA and CDR2 FQGNSA. Supplemented by reference TRBV7-2 and TRBJ2-7, the full variable domain reads GAGVSQSPSNKVTEKGKDVELRCDPISGHTALYWYRQSLGQGLEFLIYFQGNSAPDKSGLPSDRFSAERTGGSVSTLTIQRTQQEDSAVYLCASSPGLAASYEQYFGPGTRLTVT.

The rearrangement links TRBV4-3 to TRBJ2-1; 7 bases are shared with TRBD2. Germline V gives CDR1 LGHNA, CDR2 YSLEER. J was trimmed by 4 bases and V by 0 bases; bases with no gene match: 6. CDR3 length equals 16 residues. The CDR3 nucleotides are TGCGCCAGCAGCCAAGAAGGTCCTAGCGGATACAATGAGCAGTTCTTC. Its protein product is CASSQEGPSGYNEQFF.

This clone has a handful of counts. The V call is TRBV4-1, the J call TRBJ2-1; no clear D. The germline CDR1 and CDR2 sequences are MGHRA and YSYEKL. Trimming cost V 0 bases and J 5 bases, with 17 bases left between them. This CDR3 contains 17 residues. CDR3: CASSQESSAPGNNEQFF. The CDR3 coding sequence is TGCGCCAGCAGCCAAGAATCTTCCGCGCCTGGGAACAATGAGCAGTTCTTC.

J is TRBJ1-4 and V is TRBV7-9; D uncertain. This CDR3 has 16 amino acids. V lost 5 bases to trimming and J lost 3 bases, with 16 bases between them. Germline assignment: CDR1 SEHNR and CDR2 FQNEAQ (reference sequence). CDR3 coding DNA: TGTGCCAGCAGCCCCGAAGCGGGCGGAGCTAATGAAAAACTGTTTTTT. Protein product: CASSPEAGGANEKLFF.

V is TRBV4-3 and J is TRBJ2-1, with D possibly being TRBD1 or TRBD2 (5 bases each). The V end was cut by 0 bases, the J end by 7 bases, with 16 bases between. The germline V gene has CDR1 LGHNA and CDR2 YSLEER. The CDR3 loop spans 16 amino acids. The CDR3 region has the DNA TGCGCCAGCAGCCAAGACGCCGGGGACGCCTGGAATGAGCAGTTCTTC. This sequence encodes CASSQDAGDAWNEQFF.

The chain combines TRBV19 with TRBJ1-3; D is ambiguous. The CDR3 loop spans 13 amino acids. In germline, CDR1 is LNHDA, CDR2 SQIVND (reference sequence). Trimming removed 1 base from V and 0 bases from J, with 1 base in between. DNA for the CDR3: TGTGCCAGTAGTATAGGCTCTGGAAACACCATATATTTT. Its protein product is CASSIGSGNTIYF.

The V gene is TRBV9, the J gene TRBJ2-2, with 10 bases lining up with TRBD2. Germline values: CDR1 SGDLS, CDR2 YYNGEE. The V segment lost 2 bases and the J segment 5 bases; nucleotides outside the gene matches: 6. The CDR3 sequence is 16 residues long. The CDR3 region has the DNA TGTGCCAGCAGCGTCAGTCTAGCGGGAGATACCGGGGAGCTGTTTTTT. Translating gives CASSVSLAGDTGELFF.

V usage is TRBV21-1 and J usage is TRBJ2-1; the table's D call TRBD2 went unverified against the DNA. TRBV21-1 constitutes a pseudogene. The CDR3 spans 14 residues. The CDR3 reads CATLDSGRAREQFF. The CDR3 DNA reads TGTGCCACCCTTGATAGCGGGAGGGCCCGTGAGCAGTTCTTC.

This clone has only one observation. The chain recombines TRBV18 with TRBJ2-1; D may be TRBD1 (6 bases). The germline gives CDR1 KGHSH, CDR2 LQKENI. V was trimmed by 6 bases and J by 6 bases, leaving 18 bases between them. CDR3 length: 15 residues. CDR3: CASSLQGRMGNEQFF. Written as DNA, the CDR3 is TGTGCCAGCTCCCTACAGGGAAGGATGGGCAATGAGCAGTTCTTC. Full variable domain (remainder filled in from reference TRBV18 and TRBJ2-1): NAGVMQNPRHLVRRRGQEARLRCSPMKGHSHVYWYRQLPEEGLKFMVYLQKENIIDESGMPKERFSAEFPKEGPSILRIQQVVRGDSAAYFCASSLQGRMGNEQFFGPGTRLTVL.

The V call is TRBV2, the J call TRBJ1-1; the D gene is possibly TRBD1 (6 bases). The CDR3 has 15 residues. The germline CDR1 and CDR2 sequences are SNHLY and FYNNEI. Trimming took off 5 bases at V and 1 base at J, with 14 bases between the two ends. The CDR3 coding sequence is TGTGCCAGCAGTAAACTCGGACAGCCGAACACTGAAGCTTTCTTT. Protein product: CASSKLGQPNTEAFF.

The genes are TRBV11-2 and TRBJ2-5; no clear D. The end of the DNA is better explained by TRBJ2-7, so the J call may be wrong. The CDR3 runs 13 residues. The germline gives CDR1 SGHAT, CDR2 FQNNGV. The CDR3 sequence is CASSLGPSYEQYF. In nucleotides, the CDR3 is TGTGCCAGCAGCTTAGGTCCCAGCTACGAGCAGTACTTC.

The chain carries TRBV19 and TRBJ2-5; 13 nucleotides align to TRBD2. The CDR3 runs 16 residues. CDR1 is LNHDA and CDR2 is SQIVND in the germline V gene (reference sequence). With 5 bases clipped from V and 3 bases from J, the junction kept 6 bases outside the gene matches. DNA of the CDR3: TGTGCCAGTAGTCCCGAGACTAGCGGGGGGAAAGAGACCCAGTACTTC. It codes for CASSPETSGGKETQYF.

This clone was observed once. The V gene is TRBV2, the J gene TRBJ2-2; the D is unclear. Trimming took 0 bases from V and 2 from J, leaving 7 bases between them. CDR1 SNHLY and CDR2 FYNNEI come from the germline V gene. The CDR3 extends over 15 amino acids. The CDR3 sequence: CASSEASTNTGELFF. The CDR3 bases are TGTGCCAGCAGTGAAGCTTCGACCAACACCGGGGAGCTGTTTTTT.

The chain joins TRBV6-1 to TRBJ1-1; D remains unclear. This CDR3 contains 14 residues. V was cut by 3 bases and J by 1 base, with 9 bases left in between. The germline gives CDR1 MNHNS, CDR2 SASEGT. The CDR3 reads CASSDRFPNTEAFF. The CDR3 DNA follows: TGTGCCAGCAGTGACAGATTCCCGAACACTGAAGCTTTCTTT.

The V and J genes are TRBV27 and TRBJ2-7, with 12 bases fitting TRBD2. The ends lost 6 bases at V and 2 bases at J; junction bases unmatched: 8. The CDR3 consists of 16 residues. CDR1 and CDR2 from the germline V gene are MNHEY and SMNVEV (reference sequence). CDR3 sequence reads: CASRGRTSGTPYEQYF. For the CDR3, the DNA is TGTGCCAGCAGGGGCCGGACTAGCGGGACCCCCTACGAGCAGTACTTC.

The J gene is TRBJ1-2, the V gene TRBV19; D may be TRBD1 (6 bases). The CDR3 is 19 amino acids. From germline, CDR1 is LNHDA and CDR2 SQIVND (reference sequence). The V and J ends lost 4 bases and 0 bases respectively, with 24 bases between them. The CDR3 is CASSTNSRRQVGPNYGYTF. The CDR3 DNA reads as TGTGCCAGTAGTACTAACTCTCGGAGACAGGTCGGGCCTAACTATGGCTACACCTTC. Full variable domain (outside the CDR3, taken from reference TRBV19 and TRBJ1-2): DGGITQSPKYLFRKEGQNVTLSCEQNLNHDAMYWYRQDPGQGLRLIYYSQIVNDFQKGDIAEGYSVSREKKESFPLTVTSAQKNPTAFYLCASSTNSRRQVGPNYGYTFGSGTRLTVV.

The rearrangement joins TRBV9 to TRBJ1-2; 9 bases are shared with TRBD1. Germline V gene sequence: CDR1 SGDLS, CDR2 YYNGEE. This CDR3 is 17 amino acids long. The J segment lost 3 bases and the V segment lost 1 base, leaving 10 bases of the junction unmatched. This chain's CDR3 is CASSVNPGQGSDYGYTF. The DNA of the CDR3 is TGTGCCAGCAGCGTAAATCCGGGACAGGGCTCTGACTATGGCTACACCTTC.